The 9 T cell receptor beta chains below were found in one sample sequenced in a study of blood T cells in healthy people across ages. The second PCR ran about 6 to 12 cycles with a sample-barcoded 5' primer and J-beta primers. TCRdb re-analysed the 5' RACE reads in MiXCR, keeping a single row per CDR3 protein. This table holds over 600,000 distinct CDR3 sequences, around 50% found once. Sequenced input: blood. All receptors derive from a man older than 75 in good health.

This clonotype was recorded a few times. The genes are TRBV12-3 or TRBV12-4 and TRBJ1-4; 7 bases line up with TRBD1. CDR3 length equals 15 residues. V dropped 6 bases and J dropped 0; count of bases not matched to a gene: 4. CDR3 residues: CASSSGTATNEKLFF. The CDR3 DNA sequence: TGTGCCAGCAGCTCAGGGACAGCAACTAATGAAAAACTGTTTTTT.

This clonotype appeared a few times. The chain links TRBV7-2 to TRBJ2-5, with D possibly being TRBD2 (5 bases). The V gene lost 1 base and the J gene lost 5 bases, with 8 bases spanning the gap. The germline V gene has CDR1 SGHTA and CDR2 FQGNSA. CDR3 length equals 13 residues. CDR3 sequence reads: CASSLDGGETQYF. The DNA for the CDR3 is TGTGCCAGCAGCTTAGATGGCGGGGAGACCCAGTACTTC.

The V gene is TRBV20-1, the J gene TRBJ2-5; tentative D call: TRBD2 (6 bases). This CDR3 spans 16 amino acids. Per germline, CDR1 DFQATT and CDR2 SNEGSKA (reference sequence). The V gene lost 0 bases and the J gene lost 4 bases, with 18 bases spanning the gap. The CDR3 protein is CSARDVLLAARETQYF. CDR3 nucleotide sequence: TGCAGTGCTAGAGACGTATTATTAGCGGCCCGAGAGACCCAGTACTTC.

A note on this clonotype: A much more abundant neighbour one base away suggests this may be a read error. The V and J genes are TRBV5-1 and TRBJ2-1; the D is unclear. Germline lookup yields CDR1 SGHRS and CDR2 YFSETQ. The CDR3 covers 15 residues. The V and J ends lost 3 bases and 0 bases respectively, with 10 bases between them. The CDR3 sequence: CASSWIAGSYNEQFF. The CDR3 DNA follows: TGCGCCAGCAGCTGGATAGCAGGCTCCTACAATGAGCAGTTCTTC.

The chain combines TRBV14 with TRBJ2-6; unclear D gene. Germline V gene lookup returns CDR1 SGHDN and CDR2 FVKESK. Deletions cut 4 bases from V and 2 bases from J, with 9 bases between. This CDR3 has 15 amino acids. The CDR3, as DNA: TGTGCCAGCAGCCGAGCCCGGACTGGGGCCAACGTCCTGACTTTC. Translated: CASSRARTGANVLTF.

This clonotype was counted between two and nine times. The gene calls are TRBV7-9 and TRBJ2-7; no definite D call. Germline V gives CDR1 SEHNR, CDR2 FQNEAQ (reference sequence). Trimming took off 0 bases at V and 7 bases at J, with 13 bases between the two ends. The CDR3 extends over 14 amino acids. Written as DNA, the CDR3 is TGTGCCAGCAGCTTAGCAGTGTCGGTGACTGAGCAGTACTTC. Protein product: CASSLAVSVTEQYF.

The CDR3 DNA follows: TGTGCCAGCAAGGACAGGGGTCCAGATACGCAGTATTTT. It encodes CASKDRGPDTQYF. This chain connects TRBV6-2 or TRBV6-3 to TRBJ2-3; 9 bases line up with TRBD1. The V gene end was trimmed by 7 bases and the J gene end by 4 bases; junction bases not matched to a gene: 3. The CDR3 is 13 residues long. Germline CDR1 reads MNHEY; CDR2 reads SVGEGT.

This clonotype has only a few counts. The chain is built from TRBV9 and TRBJ1-5; 8 bases fit TRBD1. The CDR3 covers 15 residues. With 5 bases clipped from V and 2 bases from J, the junction kept 6 bases outside the gene matches. Germline V gives CDR1 SGDLS, CDR2 YYNGEE. The CDR3 here is CASSAAGGGNQPQHF. The DNA for the CDR3 is TGTGCCAGCAGTGCGGCAGGGGGCGGCAATCAGCCCCAGCATTTT.

This clonotype was counted between two and nine times. Mismatch with germline at one junction end may stem from a read error. This chain links TRBV20-1 with TRBJ1-6; D may be TRBD1 (6 bases). Germline CDR1 and CDR2: DFQATT and SNEGSKA (reference sequence). CDR3 size: 13 residues. CDR3 coding DNA: TGCAGGGCTAGTGAGGGGGGGAATTCACCCCTCCACTTT. Amino acid sequence: CRASEGGNSPLHF.